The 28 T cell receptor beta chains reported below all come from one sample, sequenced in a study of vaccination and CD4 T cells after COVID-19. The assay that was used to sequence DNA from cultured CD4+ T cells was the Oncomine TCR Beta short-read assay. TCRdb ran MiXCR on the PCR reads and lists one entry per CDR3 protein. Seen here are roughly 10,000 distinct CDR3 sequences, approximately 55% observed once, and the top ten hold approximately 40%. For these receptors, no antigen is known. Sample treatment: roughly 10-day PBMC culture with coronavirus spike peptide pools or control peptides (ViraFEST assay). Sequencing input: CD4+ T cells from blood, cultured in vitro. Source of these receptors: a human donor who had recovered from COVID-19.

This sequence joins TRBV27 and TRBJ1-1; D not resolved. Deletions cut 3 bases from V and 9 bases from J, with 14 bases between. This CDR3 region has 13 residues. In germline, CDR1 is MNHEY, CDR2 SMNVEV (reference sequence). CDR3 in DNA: TGTGCCAGCAGTTTGATGGGCCAAGGGCAAGCTTTCTTT. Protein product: CASSLMGQGQAFF.

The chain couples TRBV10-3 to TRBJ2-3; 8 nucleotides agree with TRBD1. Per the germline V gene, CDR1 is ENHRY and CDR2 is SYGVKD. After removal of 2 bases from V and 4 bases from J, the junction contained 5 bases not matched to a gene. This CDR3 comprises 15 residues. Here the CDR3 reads CAISEAQGASDTQYF. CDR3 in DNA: TGTGCCATCAGTGAGGCCCAGGGGGCGTCAGATACGCAGTATTTT.

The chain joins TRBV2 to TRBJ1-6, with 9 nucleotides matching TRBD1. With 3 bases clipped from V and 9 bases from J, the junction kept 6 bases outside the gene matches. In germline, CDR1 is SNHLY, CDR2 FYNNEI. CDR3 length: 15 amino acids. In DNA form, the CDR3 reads TGTGCCAGCAGTGACGAGACAGGGGGAATTTCACCCCTCCACTTT. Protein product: CASSDETGGISPLHF.

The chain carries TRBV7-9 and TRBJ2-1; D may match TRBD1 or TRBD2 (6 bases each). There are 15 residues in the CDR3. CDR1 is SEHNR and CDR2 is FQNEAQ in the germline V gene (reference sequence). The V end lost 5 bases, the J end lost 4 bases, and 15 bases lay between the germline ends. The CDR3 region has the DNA TGTGCCAGCAGCAAGTCAGGAGGGACATACAATGAGCAGTTCTTC. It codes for CASSKSGGTYNEQFF. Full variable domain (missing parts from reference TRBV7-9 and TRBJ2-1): DTGVSQNPRHKITKRGQNVTFRCDPISEHNRLYWYRQTLGQGPEFLTYFQNEAQLEKSRLLSDRFSAERPKGSFSTLEIQRTEQGDSAMYLCASSKSGGTYNEQFFGPGTRLTVL.

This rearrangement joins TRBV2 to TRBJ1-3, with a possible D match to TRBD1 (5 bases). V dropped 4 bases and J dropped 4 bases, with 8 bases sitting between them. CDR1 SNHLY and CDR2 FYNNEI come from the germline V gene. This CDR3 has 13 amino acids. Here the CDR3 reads CASSVGRGNTIYF. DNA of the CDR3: TGTGCCAGCAGTGTGGGGCGAGGAAACACCATATATTTT.

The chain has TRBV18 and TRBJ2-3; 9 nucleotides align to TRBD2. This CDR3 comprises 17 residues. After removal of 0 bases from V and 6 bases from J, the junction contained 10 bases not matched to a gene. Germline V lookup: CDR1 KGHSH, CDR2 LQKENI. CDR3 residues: CASSPPGAGGQRDTQYF. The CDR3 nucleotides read TGTGCCAGCTCACCACCGGGAGCGGGGGGCCAGCGGGATACGCAGTATTTT. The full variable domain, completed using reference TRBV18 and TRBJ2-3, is NAGVMQNPRHLVRRRGQEARLRCSPMKGHSHVYWYRQLPEEGLKFMVYLQKENIIDESGMPKERFSAEFPKEGPSILRIQQVVRGDSAAYFCASSPPGAGGQRDTQYFGPGTRLTVL.

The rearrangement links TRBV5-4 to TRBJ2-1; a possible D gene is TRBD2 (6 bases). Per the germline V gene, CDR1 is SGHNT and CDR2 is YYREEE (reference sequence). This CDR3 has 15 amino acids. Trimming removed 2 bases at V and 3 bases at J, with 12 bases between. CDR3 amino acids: CASSFPGLDYNEQFF. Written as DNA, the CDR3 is TGTGCCAGCAGCTTCCCGGGACTGGACTACAATGAGCAGTTCTTC.

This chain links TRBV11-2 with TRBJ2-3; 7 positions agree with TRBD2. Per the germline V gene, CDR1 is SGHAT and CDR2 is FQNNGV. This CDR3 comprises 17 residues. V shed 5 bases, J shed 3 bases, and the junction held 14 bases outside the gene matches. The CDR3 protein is CASSPLGWAGVTDTQYF. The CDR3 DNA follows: TGTGCCAGCAGCCCACTGGGGTGGGCGGGGGTAACAGATACGCAGTATTTT.

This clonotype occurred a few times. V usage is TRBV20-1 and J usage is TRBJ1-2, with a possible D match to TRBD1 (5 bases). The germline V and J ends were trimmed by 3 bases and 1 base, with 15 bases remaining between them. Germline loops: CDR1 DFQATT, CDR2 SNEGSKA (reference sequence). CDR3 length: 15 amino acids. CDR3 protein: CSARSSVRDNYGYTF. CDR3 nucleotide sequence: TGCAGTGCTAGGTCGAGTGTCAGGGATAACTATGGCTACACCTTC.

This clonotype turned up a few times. CDR3 in amino acids: CASSQGQVYGYTF. The CDR3 DNA sequence: TGTGCCAGCAGTCAAGGGCAAGTCTATGGCTACACCTTC. The rearrangement links TRBV6-1 to TRBJ1-2; D uncertain. V was shortened by 5 bases and J by 4 bases, with 11 bases between the two germline ends. Germline CDR1 and CDR2: MNHNS and SASEGT. The CDR3 has 13 amino acids.

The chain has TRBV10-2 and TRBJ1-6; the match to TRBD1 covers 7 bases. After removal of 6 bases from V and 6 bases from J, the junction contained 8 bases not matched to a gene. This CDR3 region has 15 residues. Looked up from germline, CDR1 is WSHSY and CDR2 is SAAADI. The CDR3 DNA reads TGCGCCAGCAGATTAGAGACAGGGCCTAATTCACCCCTCCACTTT. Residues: CASRLETGPNSPLHF.

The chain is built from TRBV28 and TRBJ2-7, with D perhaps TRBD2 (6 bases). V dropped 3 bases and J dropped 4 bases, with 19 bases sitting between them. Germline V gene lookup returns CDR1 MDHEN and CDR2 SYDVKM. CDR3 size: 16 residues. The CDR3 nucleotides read TGTGCCAGCAGTTTCCCTCCAAGCGGGTACCGATACGAGCAGTACTTC. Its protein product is CASSFPPSGYRYEQYF.

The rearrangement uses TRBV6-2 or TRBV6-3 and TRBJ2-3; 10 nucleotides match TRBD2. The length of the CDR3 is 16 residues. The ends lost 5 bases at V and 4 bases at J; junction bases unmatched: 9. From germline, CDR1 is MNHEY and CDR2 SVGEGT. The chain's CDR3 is CASSPQRGGLADTQYF. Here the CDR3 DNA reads TGTGCCAGCAGTCCTCAGCGGGGGGGTTTGGCAGATACGCAGTATTTT.

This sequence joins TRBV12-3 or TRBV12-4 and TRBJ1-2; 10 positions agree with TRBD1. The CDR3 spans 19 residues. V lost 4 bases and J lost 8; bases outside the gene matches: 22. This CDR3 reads CASSSGEILIRDRGQGYTF. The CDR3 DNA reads TGTGCCAGCAGTTCCGGAGAAATCTTAATTCGGGACAGGGGCCAGGGCTACACCTTC.

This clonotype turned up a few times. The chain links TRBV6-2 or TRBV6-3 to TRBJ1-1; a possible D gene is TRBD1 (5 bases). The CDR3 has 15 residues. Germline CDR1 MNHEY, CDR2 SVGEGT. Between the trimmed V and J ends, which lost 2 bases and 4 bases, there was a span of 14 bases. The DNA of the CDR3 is TGTGCCAGCAGTTACCGGGAGGGGCCGAGCACTGAAGCTTTCTTT. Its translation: CASSYREGPSTEAFF.

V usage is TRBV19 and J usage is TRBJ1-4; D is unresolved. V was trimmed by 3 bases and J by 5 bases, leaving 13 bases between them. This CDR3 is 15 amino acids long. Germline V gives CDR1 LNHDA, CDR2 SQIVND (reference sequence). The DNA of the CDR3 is TGTGCCAGTAGTATCCGGGAGGGAGTAAATGAAAAACTGTTTTTT. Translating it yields CASSIREGVNEKLFF.

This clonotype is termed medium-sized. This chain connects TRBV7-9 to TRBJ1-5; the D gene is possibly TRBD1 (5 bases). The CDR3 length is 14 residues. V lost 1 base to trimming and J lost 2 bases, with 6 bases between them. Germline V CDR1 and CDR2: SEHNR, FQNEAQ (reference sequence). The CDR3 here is CASSLVGGNQPQHF. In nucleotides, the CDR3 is TGTGCCAGCAGCTTAGTAGGGGGCAATCAGCCCCAGCATTTT.

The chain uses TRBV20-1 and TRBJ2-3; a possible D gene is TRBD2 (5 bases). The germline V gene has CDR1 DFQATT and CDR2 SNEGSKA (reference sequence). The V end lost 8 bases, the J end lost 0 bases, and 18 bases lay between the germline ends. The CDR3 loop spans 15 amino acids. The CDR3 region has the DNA TGCAGTACAGAAGCTGGCGGGTACAGCACAGATACGCAGTATTTT. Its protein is CSTEAGGYSTDTQYF.

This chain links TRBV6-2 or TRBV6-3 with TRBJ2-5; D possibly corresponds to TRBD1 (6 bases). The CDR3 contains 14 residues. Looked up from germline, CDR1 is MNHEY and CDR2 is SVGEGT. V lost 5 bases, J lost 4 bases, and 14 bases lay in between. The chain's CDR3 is CASSGTQGRETQYF. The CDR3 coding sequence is TGTGCCAGCAGTGGTACACAGGGAAGAGAGACCCAGTACTTC.

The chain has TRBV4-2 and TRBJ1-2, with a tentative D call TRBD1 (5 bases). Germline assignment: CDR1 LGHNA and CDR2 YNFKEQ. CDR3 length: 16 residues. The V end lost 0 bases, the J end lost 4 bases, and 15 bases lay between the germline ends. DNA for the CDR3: TGTGCCAGCAGCCAAGATCGTAGAGGGGCTGCCTATGGCTACACCTTC. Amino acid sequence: CASSQDRRGAAYGYTF.

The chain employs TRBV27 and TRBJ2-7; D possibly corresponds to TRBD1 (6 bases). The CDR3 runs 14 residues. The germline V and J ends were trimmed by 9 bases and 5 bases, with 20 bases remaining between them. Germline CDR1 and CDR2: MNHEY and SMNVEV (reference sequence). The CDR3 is CARARVGGVHEQYF. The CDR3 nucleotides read TGTGCCAGGGCGAGGGTAGGGGGTGTTCACGAGCAGTACTTC.

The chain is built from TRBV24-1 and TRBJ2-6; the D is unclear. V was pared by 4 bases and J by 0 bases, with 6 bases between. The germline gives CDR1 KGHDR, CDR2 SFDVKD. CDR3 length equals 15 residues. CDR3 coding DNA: TGTGCCACCAGTGACCCAAGCTCTGGGGCCAACGTCCTGACTTTC. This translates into CATSDPSSGANVLTF.

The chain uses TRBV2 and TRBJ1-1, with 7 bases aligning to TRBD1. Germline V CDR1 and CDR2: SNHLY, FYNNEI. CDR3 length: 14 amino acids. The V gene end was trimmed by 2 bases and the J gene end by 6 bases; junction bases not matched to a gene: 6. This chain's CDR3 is CASSESGQRSEAFF. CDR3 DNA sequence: TGTGCCAGCAGTGAATCGGGACAGCGCTCTGAAGCTTTCTTT.

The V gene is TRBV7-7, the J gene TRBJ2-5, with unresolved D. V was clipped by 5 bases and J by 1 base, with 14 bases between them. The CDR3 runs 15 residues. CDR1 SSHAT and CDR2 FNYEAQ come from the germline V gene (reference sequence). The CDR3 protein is CASSTGRSVQETQYF. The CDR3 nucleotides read TGTGCCAGCAGCACCGGCAGGAGCGTCCAAGAGACCCAGTACTTC. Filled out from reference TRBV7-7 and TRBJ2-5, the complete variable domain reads GAGVSQSPRYKVTKRGQDVTLRCDPISSHATLYWYQQALGQGPEFLTYFNYEAQPDKSGLPSDRFSAERPEGSISTLTIQRTEQRDSAMYRCASSTGRSVQETQYFGPGTRLLVL.

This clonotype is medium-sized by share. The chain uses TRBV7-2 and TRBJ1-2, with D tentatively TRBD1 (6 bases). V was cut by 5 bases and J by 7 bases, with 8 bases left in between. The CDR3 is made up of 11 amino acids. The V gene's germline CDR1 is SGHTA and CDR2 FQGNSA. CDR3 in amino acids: CASSPGAGYTF. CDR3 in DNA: TGTGCCAGCAGCCCAGGGGCTGGCTACACCTTC.

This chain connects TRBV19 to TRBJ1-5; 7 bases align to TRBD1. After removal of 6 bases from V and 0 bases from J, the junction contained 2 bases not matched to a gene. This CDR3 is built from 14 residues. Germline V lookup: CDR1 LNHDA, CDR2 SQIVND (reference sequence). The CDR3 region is CASRTGHSNQPQHF. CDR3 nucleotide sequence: TGTGCCAGTAGGACAGGGCATAGCAATCAGCCCCAGCATTTT.

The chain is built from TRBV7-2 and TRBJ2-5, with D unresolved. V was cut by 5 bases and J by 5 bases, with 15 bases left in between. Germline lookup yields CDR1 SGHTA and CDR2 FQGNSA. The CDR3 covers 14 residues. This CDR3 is CASSPRRLGETQYF. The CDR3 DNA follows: TGTGCCAGCAGCCCCCGGCGGCTAGGCGAGACCCAGTACTTC.

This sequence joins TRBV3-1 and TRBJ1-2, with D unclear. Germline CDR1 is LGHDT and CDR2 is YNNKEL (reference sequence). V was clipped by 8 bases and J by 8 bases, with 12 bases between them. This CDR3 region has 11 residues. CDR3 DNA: TGTGCCAGCCGAACGTCCGGGGGCTACACCTTC. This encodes CASRTSGGYTF.